The 3 T cell receptor beta chains below were found in one sample sequenced in a study of blood T cell repertoires in COVID-19. TCRdb's copy holds only in-frame clones and misses some; the assay was immunoSEQ multiplex PCR. The sample includes 210,000 or so clones, 70% to 90% of them seen just once. Source material: peripheral blood. These receptors originate from an elderly woman with acute or convalescent COVID-19.

The chain employs TRBV19 and TRBJ1-5; 7 bases map to TRBD1. V lost 1 base, J lost 3 bases, and 3 bases stayed unmatched. The germline V gene has CDR1 LNHDA and CDR2 SQIVND (reference sequence). The CDR3 length is 15 residues. The CDR3, as DNA: TGTGCCAGTAGTATAGGAACAGGGGCCAATCAGCCCCAGCATTTT. Amino acid sequence: CASSIGTGANQPQHF.

This chain links TRBV29-1 with TRBJ2-2; 8 nucleotides line up with TRBD1. Germline CDR1 is SQVTM and CDR2 is ANQGSEA. The CDR3 is made up of 14 amino acids. Trimming at V came to 7 bases and at J to 0 bases, leaving 4 bases not matched to a gene. The CDR3 sequence is CSASGGANTGELFF. CDR3 in DNA: TGCAGCGCCTCAGGGGGCGCGAACACCGGGGAGCTGTTTTTT.

J is TRBJ2-7 and V is TRBV27; TRBD1 might be the D (6 bases). Trimming shortened V by 5 bases and J by 3 bases, and 11 bases separated the two germline ends. Germline lookup yields CDR1 MNHEY and CDR2 SMNVEV (reference sequence). The CDR3 extends over 13 amino acids. CDR3 nucleotides: TGTGCCAGCAGTGGACAGACCCTCTACGAGCAGTACTTC. Protein product: CASSGQTLYEQYF.